One T cell receptor (beta chain) is described in this entry. Its matching antigen is unknown. People who had autoimmune disease history or systemic immunosuppression were excluded. Peripheral blood came from all dose cohorts at three timepoints. Germline assignment: CDR1 SGHTA and CDR2 FQGNSA. CDR3 length: 12 amino acids. Trimming stripped 8 bases from V and 4 bases from J, with 6 bases between. The data were produced by immunoSEQ multiplex PCR, yet TCRdb's version contains in-frame clones alone and is incomplete. The data contain some 64,000 clones, roughly 90% of them singletons. The record originates from a study of OX40 agonist ivuxolimab in advanced cancers. Study-level results: No antigen was identified for the clonally expanded peripheral T cells. CD8+ T cells averaged more expanded clones than CD4+.

The J gene is TRBJ2-6, the V gene TRBV7-2; D is unclear. The TCR sequence derives from an adult with an advanced solid tumor such as melanoma, head and neck, liver or kidney cancer. The sequencing here drew on CD4+ or CD8+ T cells sorted from blood, taken in a trial of the OX40 agonist ivuxolimab. As DNA, the CDR3 is TGTGCCAGCCGCTGGGGGGCCAACGTCCTGACTTTC. Translation: CASRWGANVLTF.